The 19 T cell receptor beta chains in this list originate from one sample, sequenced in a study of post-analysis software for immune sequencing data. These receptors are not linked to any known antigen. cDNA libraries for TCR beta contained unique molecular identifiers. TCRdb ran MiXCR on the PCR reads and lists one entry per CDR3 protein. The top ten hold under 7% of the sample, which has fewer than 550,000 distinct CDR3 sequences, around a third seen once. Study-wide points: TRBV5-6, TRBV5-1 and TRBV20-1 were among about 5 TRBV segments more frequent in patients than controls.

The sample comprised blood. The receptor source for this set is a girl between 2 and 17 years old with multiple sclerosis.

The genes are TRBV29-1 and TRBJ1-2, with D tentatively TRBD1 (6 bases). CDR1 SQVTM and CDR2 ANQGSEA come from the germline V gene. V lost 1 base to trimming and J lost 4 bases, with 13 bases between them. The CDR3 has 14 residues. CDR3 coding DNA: TGCAGCGTTGAAGGCAGGGGTCGGCGCTATGGCTACACCTTC. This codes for CSVEGRGRRYGYTF.

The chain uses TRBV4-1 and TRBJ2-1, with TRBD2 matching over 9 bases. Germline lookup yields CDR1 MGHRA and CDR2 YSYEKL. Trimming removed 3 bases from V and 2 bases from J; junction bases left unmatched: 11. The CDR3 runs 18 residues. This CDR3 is CASSHRASGATTYNEQFF. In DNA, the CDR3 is TGCGCCAGCAGCCATAGGGCTAGCGGGGCCACTACCTACAATGAGCAGTTCTTC.

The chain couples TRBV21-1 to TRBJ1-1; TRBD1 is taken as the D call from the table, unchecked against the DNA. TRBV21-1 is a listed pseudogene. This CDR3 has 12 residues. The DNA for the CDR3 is TGTGCCAGCCCACGCCTCACAGGGAAAGCTTTCTTT. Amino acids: CASPRLTGKAFF.

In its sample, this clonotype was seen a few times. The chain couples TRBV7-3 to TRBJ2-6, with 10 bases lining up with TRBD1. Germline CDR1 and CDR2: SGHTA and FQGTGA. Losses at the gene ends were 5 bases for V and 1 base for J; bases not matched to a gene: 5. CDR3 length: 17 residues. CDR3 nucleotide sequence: TGTGCCAGCAGCCCCCGACAGGGGGCTTCTGGGGCCAACGTCCTGACTTTC. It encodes CASSPRQGASGANVLTF.

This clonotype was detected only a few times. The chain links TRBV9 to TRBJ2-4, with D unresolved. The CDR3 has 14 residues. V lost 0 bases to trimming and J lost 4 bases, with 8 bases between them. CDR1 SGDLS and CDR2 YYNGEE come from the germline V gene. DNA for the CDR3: TGTGCCAGCAGCGTAGGAGATTCTAAAAACATTCAGTACTTC. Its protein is CASSVGDSKNIQYF.

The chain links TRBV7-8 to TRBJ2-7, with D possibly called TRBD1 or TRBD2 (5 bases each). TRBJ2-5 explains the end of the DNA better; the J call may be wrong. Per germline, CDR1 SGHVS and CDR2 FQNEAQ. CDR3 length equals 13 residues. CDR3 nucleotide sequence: TGTGCCAGCAGCTGGGGACCCGAAGGGACCCAGTACTTC. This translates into CASSWGPEGTQYF.

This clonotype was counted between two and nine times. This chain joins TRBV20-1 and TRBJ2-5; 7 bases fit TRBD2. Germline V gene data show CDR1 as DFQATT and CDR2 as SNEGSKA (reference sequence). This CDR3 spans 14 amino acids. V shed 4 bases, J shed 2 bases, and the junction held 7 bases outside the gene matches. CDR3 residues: CSAIWGGTQETQYF. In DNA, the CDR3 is TGCAGTGCTATATGGGGGGGGACTCAAGAGACCCAGTACTTC.

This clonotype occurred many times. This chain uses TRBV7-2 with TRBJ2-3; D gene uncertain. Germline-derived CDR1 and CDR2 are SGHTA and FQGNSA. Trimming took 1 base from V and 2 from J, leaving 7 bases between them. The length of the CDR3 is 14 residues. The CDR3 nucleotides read TGTGCCAGCAGCTTAGAAGGTCTCACAGATACGCAGTATTTT. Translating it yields CASSLEGLTDTQYF.

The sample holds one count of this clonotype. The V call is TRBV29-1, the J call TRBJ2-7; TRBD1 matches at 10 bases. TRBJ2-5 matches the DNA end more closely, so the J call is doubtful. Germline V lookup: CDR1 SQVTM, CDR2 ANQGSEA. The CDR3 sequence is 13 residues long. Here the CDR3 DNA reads TGCAGCGCCGAGGACAGGGGGTCAGAGACCCAGTACTTC. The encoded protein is CSAEDRGSETQYF.

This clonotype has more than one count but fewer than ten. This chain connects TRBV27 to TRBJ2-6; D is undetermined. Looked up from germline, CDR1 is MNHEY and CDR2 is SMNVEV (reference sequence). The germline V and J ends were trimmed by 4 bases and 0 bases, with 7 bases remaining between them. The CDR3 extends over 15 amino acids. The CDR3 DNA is TGTGCCAGCAGTTCGGCCAGCTCTGGGGCCAACGTCCTGACTTTC. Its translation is CASSSASSGANVLTF.

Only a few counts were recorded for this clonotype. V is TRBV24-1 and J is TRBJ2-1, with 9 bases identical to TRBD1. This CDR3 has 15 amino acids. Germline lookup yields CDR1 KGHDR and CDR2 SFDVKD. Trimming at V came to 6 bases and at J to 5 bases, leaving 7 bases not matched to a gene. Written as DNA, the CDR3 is TGTGCCACCAGTACCGGGACAGGGTTGGACAATGAGCAGTTCTTC. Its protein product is CATSTGTGLDNEQFF.

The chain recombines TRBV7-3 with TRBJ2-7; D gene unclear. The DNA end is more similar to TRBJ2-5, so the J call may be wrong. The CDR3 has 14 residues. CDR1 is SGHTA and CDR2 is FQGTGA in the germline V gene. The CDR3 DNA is TGTGCCAGCAGCCCAAGGAATTTCGGGGAGACCCAGTACTTC. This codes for CASSPRNFGETQYF.

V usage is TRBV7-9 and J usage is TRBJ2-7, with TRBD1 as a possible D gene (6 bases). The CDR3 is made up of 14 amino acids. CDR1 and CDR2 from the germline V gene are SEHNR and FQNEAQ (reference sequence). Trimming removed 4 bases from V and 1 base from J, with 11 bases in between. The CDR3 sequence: CASSSSGTSYEQYF. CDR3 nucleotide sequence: TGTGCCAGCAGCTCCTCCGGGACATCCTACGAGCAGTACTTC. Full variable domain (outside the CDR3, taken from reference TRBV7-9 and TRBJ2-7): DTGVSQNPRHKITKRGQNVTFRCDPISEHNRLYWYRQTLGQGPEFLTYFQNEAQLEKSRLLSDRFSAERPKGSFSTLEIQRTEQGDSAMYLCASSSSGTSYEQYFGPGTRLTVT.

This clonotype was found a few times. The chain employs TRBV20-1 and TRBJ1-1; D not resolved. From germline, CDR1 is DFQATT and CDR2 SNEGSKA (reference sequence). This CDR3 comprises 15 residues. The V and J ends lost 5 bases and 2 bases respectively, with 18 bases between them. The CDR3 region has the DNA TGCAGTGCTCACCATGAGGTAGGGTCTAACACTGAAGCTTTCTTT. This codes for CSAHHEVGSNTEAFF.

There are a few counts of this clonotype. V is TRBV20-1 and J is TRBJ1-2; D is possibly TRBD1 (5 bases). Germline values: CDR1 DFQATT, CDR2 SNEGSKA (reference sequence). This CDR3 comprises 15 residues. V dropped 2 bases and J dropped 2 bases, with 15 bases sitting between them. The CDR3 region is CSARRGGSSNYGYTF. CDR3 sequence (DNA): TGCAGTGCTAGACGTGGGGGGTCCAGCAACTATGGCTACACCTTC.

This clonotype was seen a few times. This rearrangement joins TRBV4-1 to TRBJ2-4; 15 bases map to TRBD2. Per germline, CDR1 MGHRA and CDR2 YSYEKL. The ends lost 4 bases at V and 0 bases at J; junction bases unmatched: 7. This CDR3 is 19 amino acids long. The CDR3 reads CASSLGLAGGPSAKNIQYF. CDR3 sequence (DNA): TGCGCCAGCAGCCTGGGACTAGCGGGGGGTCCCTCAGCCAAAAACATTCAGTACTTC.

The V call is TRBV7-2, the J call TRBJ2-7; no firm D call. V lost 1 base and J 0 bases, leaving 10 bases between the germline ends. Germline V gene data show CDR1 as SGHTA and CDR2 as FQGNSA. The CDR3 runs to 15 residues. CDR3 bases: TGTGCCAGCAGCTTAGAGAGGTTGTACTCCTACGAGCAGTACTTC. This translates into CASSLERLYSYEQYF.

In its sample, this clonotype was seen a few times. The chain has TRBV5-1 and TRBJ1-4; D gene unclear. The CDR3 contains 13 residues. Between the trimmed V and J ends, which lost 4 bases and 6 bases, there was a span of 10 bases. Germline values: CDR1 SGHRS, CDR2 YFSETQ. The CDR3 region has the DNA TGCGCCAGCAGCCCGTCCGGGGATGAAAAACTGTTTTTT. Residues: CASSPSGDEKLFF.

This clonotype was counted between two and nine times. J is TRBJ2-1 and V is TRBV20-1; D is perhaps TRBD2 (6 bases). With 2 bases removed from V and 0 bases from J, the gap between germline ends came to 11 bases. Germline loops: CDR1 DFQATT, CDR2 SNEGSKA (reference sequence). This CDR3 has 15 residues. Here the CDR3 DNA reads TGCAGTGCTAGAAGGGACTCGAGCTCCTACAATGAGCAGTTCTTC. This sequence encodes CSARRDSSSYNEQFF.